The present T cell receptor beta chain was sequenced within a study of blood T cell repertoires in COVID-19. Authors' methods: Amplifying reference gene primers gave estimates of nucleated cell counts. Profiled with immunoSEQ multiplex PCR; TCRdb holds only in-frame clones, not every one. That table supplies the V and J calls and clone size; D and trimming were determined from the DNA. The repertoire holds approximately 260,000 clones, with approximately 91% as singletons. V was trimmed by 4 bases and J by 0 bases, leaving 9 bases between them. Germline V gene lookup returns CDR1 SGHAT and CDR2 FQNNGV. The CDR3 sequence is 14 residues long. This clone was recorded once.

V and J are TRBV11-2 and TRBJ1-2; D not certain. Sequencing used peripheral blood. This receptor was identified in a woman aged 40 to 55 who had recovered from COVID-19. As DNA, the CDR3 is TGTGCCAGCAGCTCCGGGAGTTCTAACTATGGCTACACCTTC. It encodes CASSSGSSNYGYTF.